A single sample gave rise to the 32 T cell receptor beta chains below, sequenced in a study of shared clonotypes between healthy human individuals. This table comes from immunoSEQ multiplex PCR, and its TCRdb copy is limited to in-frame clones, with some not included. This sample carries around 690,000 clones, around 91% of them seen once, and the ten largest clones take 34%. Sequencing was done on a sample of memory CD8+ T cells from PBMCs. The subset denotes: CD45RO+ cells pooled with CCR7-negative TemRA cells. The receptor set was obtained from a man between 18 and 35 years old in good health. Some clones in this sample may be carry-over from other donors' samples.

This chain links TRBV28 with TRBJ1-6; D is ambiguous. The ends were cut back, 6 bases at V and 6 bases at J, with 18 bases in the middle. Germline V CDR1 and CDR2: MDHEN, SYDVKM. The CDR3 loop spans 16 amino acids. CDR3 loop: CASSLDPFGPNSPLHF. The CDR3, as DNA: TGTGCCAGCAGCCTAGACCCATTCGGGCCTAATTCACCCCTCCACTTT.

The chain couples TRBV9 to TRBJ2-1; 8 nucleotides align to TRBD2. The CDR3 sequence is 16 residues long. Germline V gene lookup returns CDR1 SGDLS and CDR2 YYNGEE. The V and J ends lost 0 bases and 3 bases, in that order; junction bases with no gene match: 5. This chain's CDR3 is CASSVGSSGNYNEQFF. In DNA, the CDR3 is TGTGCCAGCAGCGTAGGTAGTAGCGGGAACTACAATGAGCAGTTCTTC.

This sequence joins TRBV4-3 and TRBJ1-2; D is undetermined. With 3 bases removed from V and 4 bases from J, the gap between germline ends came to 18 bases. The CDR3 is 16 residues long. Germline lookup yields CDR1 LGHNA and CDR2 YSLEER. The CDR3 spells CASSQQGPLSSYGYTF. CDR3 sequence (DNA): TGCGCCAGCAGCCAGCAAGGGCCTTTATCCTCCTATGGCTACACCTTC.

Only one count was recorded for this clone. The chain is built from TRBV9 and TRBJ2-3; D remains unclear. V dropped 0 bases and J dropped 6 bases, with 8 bases sitting between them. The CDR3 has 13 residues. Per germline, CDR1 SGDLS and CDR2 YYNGEE. CDR3 region: CASSVVYSDTQYF. CDR3 coding DNA: TGTGCCAGCAGCGTAGTTTATAGTGATACGCAGTATTTT.

The chain employs TRBV5-1 and TRBJ2-7; 11 bases agree with TRBD1. After removal of 4 bases from V and 2 bases from J, the junction contained 5 bases not matched to a gene. The CDR3 sequence is 15 residues long. CDR1 and CDR2 from the germline V gene are SGHRS and YFSETQ. The CDR3 region has the DNA TGCGCCAGCAGCCCCCGGACAGGGGGCCCCTACGAGCAGTACTTC. Its translation is CASSPRTGGPYEQYF.

The J gene is TRBJ2-7, the V gene TRBV7-8, with a tentative D call TRBD1 (5 bases). V lost 2 bases and J lost 5, with 13 bases in between. The germline V gene encodes CDR1 SGHVS and CDR2 FQNEAQ. CDR3 length: 14 amino acids. In nucleotides, the CDR3 is TGTGCCAGCAGCTTAAGGGCAGGGTTCCACGAGCAGTACTTC. It codes for CASSLRAGFHEQYF.

The chain couples TRBV5-6 to TRBJ2-3; D might be TRBD1 (5 bases). Germline V gene data show CDR1 as SGHDT and CDR2 as YYEEEE. The CDR3 extends over 15 amino acids. The V and J ends lost 0 bases and 4 bases respectively, with 12 bases between them. CDR3 coding DNA: TGTGCCAGCAGCTTGGGGACATCCCCACCAGATACGCAGTATTTT. The encoded protein is CASSLGTSPPDTQYF.

The chain links TRBV4-3 to TRBJ1-4, with 7 bases that match TRBD1. In germline, CDR1 is LGHNA, CDR2 YSLEER. The V segment lost 1 base and the J segment 5 bases; nucleotides outside the gene matches: 7. The CDR3 contains 16 residues. CDR3 bases: TGCGCCAGCAGCCAAGGGGGCGAGGGACAGAATGAAAAACTGTTTTTT. This encodes CASSQGGEGQNEKLFF.

The CDR3 sequence: CASSPGLSGGDTQYF. CDR3 in DNA: TGTGCCAGCAGCCCCGGATTGAGTGGTGGAGATACGCAGTATTTT. The chain couples TRBV13 to TRBJ2-3; D remains ambiguous. This CDR3 has 15 amino acids. The germline gives CDR1 PRHDT, CDR2 FYEKMQ (reference sequence). The V gene lost 5 bases and the J gene lost 5 bases, with 17 bases spanning the gap.

On this clone itself: Other DNA variants within this sample encode the same CDR3. The chain uses TRBV6-1 and TRBJ2-7; D ambiguous. Germline values: CDR1 MNHNS, CDR2 SASEGT. The CDR3 totals 12 residues. Trimming cost V 1 base and J 4 bases, with 5 bases left between them. The CDR3 spells CASSEVLYEQYF. CDR3 DNA: TGTGCCAGCAGTGAAGTGCTATACGAGCAGTACTTC.

The gene calls are TRBV2 and TRBJ2-7; D remains ambiguous. CDR3 length: 15 residues. The germline V gene encodes CDR1 SNHLY and CDR2 FYNNEI. V lost 5 bases, J lost 0 bases, and 14 bases lay in between. As DNA, the CDR3 is TGTGCCAGCAGTTCCCTCGTCGTGGTCTCCTACGAGCAGTACTTC. It specifies CASSSLVVVSYEQYF.

V usage is TRBV7-8 and J usage is TRBJ1-3, with D perhaps TRBD1 (5 bases). Germline loops: CDR1 SGHVS, CDR2 FQNEAQ. Trimming removed 6 bases from V and 0 bases from J, with 12 bases in between. This CDR3 region has 15 residues. CDR3 in amino acids: CASSEDRGSGNTIYF. In DNA, the CDR3 is TGTGCCAGCAGTGAAGACAGAGGCTCTGGAAACACCATATATTTT. Full variable domain (outside the CDR3, taken from reference TRBV7-8 and TRBJ1-3): GAGVSQSPRYKVAKRGQDVALRCDPISGHVSLFWYQQALGQGPEFLTYFQNEAQLDKSGLPSDRFFAERPEGSVSTLKIQRTQQEDSAVYLCASSEDRGSGNTIYFGEGSWLTVV.

The V and J genes are TRBV10-3 and TRBJ1-1; D gene unclear. V lost 0 bases and J lost 5, with 7 bases in between. This CDR3 is built from 13 residues. Germline V gene data show CDR1 as ENHRY and CDR2 as SYGVKD. The CDR3 DNA is TGTGCCATCAGTGAGTCGAGCGGGACTGAAGCTTTCTTT. Amino acids: CAISESSGTEAFF.

This clone appeared once. The chain uses TRBV6-6 and TRBJ1-2; D remains unclear. This CDR3 comprises 14 residues. Trimming removed 7 bases at V and 6 bases at J, with 18 bases between. Germline-derived CDR1 and CDR2 are MNHNY and SVGAGI (reference sequence). The CDR3 DNA sequence: TGTGCCAGCACCCCGATCGGGAAGATACATGGCTACACCTTC. Translating gives CASTPIGKIHGYTF.

This chain joins TRBV27 and TRBJ1-5, with TRBD1 as a possible D gene (5 bases). Trimming removed 0 bases at V and 2 bases at J, with 8 bases between. Germline CDR1 MNHEY, CDR2 SMNVEV (reference sequence). CDR3 size: 15 residues. CDR3 loop: CASSLSWDGNQPQHF. CDR3 sequence (DNA): TGTGCCAGCAGTTTATCGTGGGACGGCAATCAGCCCCAGCATTTT.

V and J are TRBV7-8 and TRBJ1-4; the match to TRBD1 covers 10 bases. CDR3 length equals 15 residues. V was pared by 5 bases and J by 8 bases, with 8 bases of the junction left unmatched. Germline V CDR1 and CDR2: SGHVS, FQNEAQ. The CDR3 coding sequence is TGTGCCAGCAGCCCGACAGGGGGCGCCGGGGAAAAACTGTTTTTT. Its translation is CASSPTGGAGEKLFF. The entire variable domain, with the rest obtained from reference TRBV7-8 and TRBJ1-4, is as follows: GAGVSQSPRYKVAKRGQDVALRCDPISGHVSLFWYQQALGQGPEFLTYFQNEAQLDKSGLPSDRFFAERPEGSVSTLKIQRTQQEDSAVYLCASSPTGGAGEKLFFGSGTQLSVL.

Only a few counts were recorded for this clone. The chain carries TRBV29-1 and TRBJ2-1; D is uncertain. The V gene lost 1 base and the J gene lost 14 bases, with 12 bases spanning the gap. The CDR3 is 11 amino acids. CDR1 and CDR2 from the germline V gene are SQVTM and ANQGSEA. As DNA, the CDR3 is TGCAGCGTTGAAGTCGGGTCTGGGGAGTTCTTC. Translating gives CSVEVGSGEFF.

A single count supports this clone. The J gene is TRBJ2-1, the V gene TRBV27; a possible D gene is TRBD1 (6 bases). Germline CDR1 MNHEY, CDR2 SMNVEV (reference sequence). The CDR3 runs 14 residues. Trimming stripped 5 bases from V and 7 bases from J, with 15 bases between. The CDR3: CASSLDRRGNEQFF. The CDR3 nucleotides are TGTGCCAGCAGTCTAGACAGGCGAGGGAATGAGCAGTTCTTC.

V usage is TRBV4-2 and J usage is TRBJ2-7; 10 positions match TRBD2. This CDR3 is built from 15 residues. V shed 4 bases, J shed 0 bases, and the junction held 3 bases outside the gene matches. Per germline, CDR1 LGHNA and CDR2 YNFKEQ. CDR3 residues: CASSPRTSGSYEQYF. CDR3 coding DNA: TGTGCCAGCAGCCCCCGGACTAGCGGCTCCTACGAGCAGTACTTC.

CDR3 sequence reads: CASSYYFSAEQFF. CDR3 bases: TGTGCCAGCAGTTACTACTTCTCAGCAGAGCAGTTCTTC. The V and J genes are TRBV6-5 and TRBJ2-1, with D hard to call. The V end was cut by 1 base, the J end by 10 bases, with 11 bases between. The germline gives CDR1 MNHEY, CDR2 SVGAGI. The CDR3 is made up of 13 amino acids.

The chain employs TRBV5-5 and TRBJ1-3, with D maybe TRBD1 (6 bases). Per the germline V gene, CDR1 is SGHKS and CDR2 is YYEKEE (reference sequence). V lost 0 bases to trimming and J lost 0 bases, with 7 bases between them. This CDR3 contains 15 residues. The CDR3 sequence: CASSLVTGSGNTIYF. CDR3 nucleotide sequence: TGTGCCAGCAGCTTGGTGACAGGCTCTGGAAACACCATATATTTT.

This chain uses TRBV5-4 with TRBJ2-2, with D perhaps TRBD1 (5 bases). Germline V gene sequence: CDR1 SGHNT, CDR2 YYREEE (reference sequence). CDR3 length equals 15 residues. V was shortened by 0 bases and J by 2 bases, with 8 bases between the two germline ends. Written as DNA, the CDR3 is TGTGCCAGCAGCTTGGGACAGCCAAACACCGGGGAGCTGTTTTTT. This gives the protein CASSLGQPNTGELFF.

V gene TRBV6-4 combines with J gene TRBJ2-3; D gene unclear. The CDR3 has 16 amino acids. Per the germline V gene, CDR1 is MRHNA and CDR2 is SNTAGT. Trimming took off 9 bases at V and 1 base at J, with 20 bases between the two ends. CDR3: CASDEKPGVGTDTQYF. In DNA form, the CDR3 reads TGTGCCAGTGACGAGAAGCCTGGGGTTGGCACAGATACGCAGTATTTT.

The chain couples TRBV27 to TRBJ1-2, with D tentatively TRBD1 (5 bases). V lost 6 bases to trimming and J lost 4 bases, with 15 bases between them. Germline CDR1 MNHEY, CDR2 SMNVEV (reference sequence). This CDR3 contains 14 residues. As DNA, the CDR3 is TGTGCCAGCAGACCCCGGGGGGTGGGCTATGGCTACACCTTC. Its translation is CASRPRGVGYGYTF.

The chain has TRBV6-5 and TRBJ2-1, with 11 bases that match TRBD2. Germline V gives CDR1 MNHEY, CDR2 SVGAGI. The CDR3 covers 14 residues. Unmatched junction bases numbered 3, after V lost 6 bases and J lost 5 bases. The CDR3 region is CASSPTSGNNEQFF. The CDR3, as DNA: TGTGCCAGCAGCCCGACTAGCGGGAACAATGAGCAGTTCTTC.

The V call is TRBV6-5, the J call TRBJ1-4; D is ambiguous. In germline, CDR1 is MNHEY, CDR2 SVGAGI. The CDR3 sequence is 15 residues long. Trimming removed 0 bases at V and 8 bases at J, with 13 bases between. The CDR3 is CASSYSARTGEKLFF. CDR3 nucleotide sequence: TGTGCCAGCAGTTACTCGGCACGGACCGGGGAAAAACTGTTTTTT.

DNA for the CDR3: TGTGCCAGCAGTGAAAGTGACAGGGGCAGGAATGAGCAGTTCTTC. It encodes CASSESDRGRNEQFF. J is TRBJ2-1 and V is TRBV2; 8 positions match TRBD1. The CDR3 is 15 residues long. Looked up from germline, CDR1 is SNHLY and CDR2 is FYNNEI. With 2 bases clipped from V and 7 bases from J, the junction kept 7 bases outside the gene matches.

The V and J genes are TRBV28 and TRBJ2-1, with D tentatively TRBD1 (7 bases). There are 13 residues in the CDR3. The V end was cut by 9 bases, the J end by 5 bases, with 14 bases between. Germline CDR1 and CDR2: MDHEN and SYDVKM. CDR3 nucleotides: TGTGCCAGTGCAGGGGGACTGCACAATGAGCAGTTCTTC. It codes for CASAGGLHNEQFF. Based on the CDR3 plus reference TRBV28 and TRBJ2-1, the full variable domain is DVKVTQSSRYLVKRTGEKVFLECVQDMDHENMFWYRQDPGLGLRLIYFSYDVKMKEKGDIPEGYSVSREKKERFSLILESASTNQTSMYLCASAGGLHNEQFFGPGTRLTVL.

V is TRBV25-1 and J is TRBJ2-1; the match to TRBD2 covers 12 bases. CDR1 MGHDK and CDR2 SYGVNS come from the germline V gene. The CDR3 is 16 amino acids. V dropped 2 bases and J dropped 10; count of bases not matched to a gene: 9. The CDR3 sequence: CASSEVQTSGRREQFF. As DNA, the CDR3 is TGTGCCAGCAGTGAAGTGCAGACTAGCGGGAGACGGGAGCAGTTCTTC. Complete variable domain (other parts from reference TRBV25-1 and TRBJ2-1): EADIYQTPRYLVIGTGKKITLECSQTMGHDKMYWYQQDPGMELHLIHYSYGVNSTEKGDLSSESTVSRIRTEHFPLTLESARPSHTSQYLCASSEVQTSGRREQFFGPGTRLTVL.

The rearrangement joins TRBV5-1 to TRBJ2-7; D not resolved. Germline CDR1 and CDR2: SGHRS and YFSETQ. This CDR3 is built from 15 residues. With 0 bases removed from V and 1 base from J, the gap between germline ends came to 11 bases. CDR3 DNA sequence: TGCGCCAGCAGCTTGGGAGAGACGGGTTCCTACGAGCAGTACTTC. It translates to CASSLGETGSYEQYF. Complete variable domain (other parts from reference TRBV5-1 and TRBJ2-7): KAGVTQTPRYLIKTRGQQVTLSCSPISGHRSVSWYQQTPGQGLQFLFEYFSETQRNKGNFPGRFSGRQFSNSRSEMNVSTLELGDSALYLCASSLGETGSYEQYFGPGTRLTVT.

The V and J genes are TRBV25-1 and TRBJ2-7; D is unresolved. Per the germline V gene, CDR1 is MGHDK and CDR2 is SYGVNS. This CDR3 has 10 amino acids. With 6 bases removed from V and 4 bases from J, the gap between germline ends came to 4 bases. The CDR3 sequence is CASRGYEQYF. In DNA form, the CDR3 reads TGTGCCAGCAGGGGGTACGAGCAGTACTTC.

J is TRBJ2-7 and V is TRBV2, with TRBD2 matching 7 bases. The CDR3 has 14 residues. V trimming: 4 bases; J trimming: 4 bases; junction bases outside the gene matches: 7. Germline V gene lookup returns CDR1 SNHLY and CDR2 FYNNEI. DNA for the CDR3: TGTGCCAGCAGTGTGGGCGGGAGAGGGTACGAGCAGTACTTC. Encoded protein: CASSVGGRGYEQYF.